The T cell receptor (beta chain) under discussion was sequenced for a study of memory CD4+ T cells and cytomegalovirus serostatus. Study-level information: This sample comes from healthy Belgian adults, roughly nine CMV seropositive, approximately 23 seronegative.

The CDR3 totals 14 residues. CDR1 SGHRS and CDR2 YFSETQ come from the germline V gene. V trimming: 4 bases; J trimming: 6 bases; junction bases outside the gene matches: 4. Sequenced by immunoSEQ multiplex PCR; TCRdb stores in-frame clones only, minus some. The sample carries approximately 42,000 clones, 70% to 80% recorded once. The sort gate was single viable CD3+CD4+CD8-CD45RO+ cells for memory CD4+ T cells. Sequenced: memory CD4+ T cells from blood. The V call is TRBV5-1, the J call TRBJ2-4; 10 nucleotides line up with TRBD1. The receptor was isolated from an adult in good health and CMV-seronegative. CDR3 nucleotides: TGCGCCAGCAGCCGACAGGGGGCGGGAAACATTCAGTACTTC. The encoded protein is CASSRQGAGNIQYF. The variable domain in full, with the rest retrieved from reference TRBV5-1 and TRBJ2-4, is KAGVTQTPRYLIKTRGQQVTLSCSPISGHRSVSWYQQTPGQGLQFLFEYFSETQRNKGNFPGRFSGRQFSNSRSEMNVSTLELGDSALYLCASSRQGAGNIQYFGAGTRLSVL.